Listed below are T cell receptor beta chains from one sample, sequenced in a study of blood T cell repertoires in COVID-19. Assay used: immunoSEQ multiplex PCR; TCRdb lists only in-frame clones, some missing. The data contain around 100,000 clones, 84% of them singletons. The sample comprised peripheral blood. These receptors were collected from a human donor in a cohort sampled during active or convalescent COVID-19. Both conserved end residues are part of each CDR3. A D gene is named only where the DNA matches it firmly. Not all rows give a size; the values are once, few, many and, for expanded clones, a class.

clone size: -; D gene: -; J gene: TRBJ1-2; V gene: TRBV7-2; CDR3 DNA: TGTGCCAGCAGCCCCGGGGGGTATGGCTACACCTTC; CDR3 protein: CASSPGGYGYTF
clone size: -; D gene: -; J gene: TRBJ1-2; V gene: TRBV18; CDR3 DNA: TGTGCCAGCTCACCACCCTCGCAAAGCGGCTATGGCTACACCTTC; CDR3 protein: CASSPPSQSGYGYTF
clone size: -; D gene: -; J gene: TRBJ1-4; V gene: TRBV3-1/TRBV3-2; CDR3 DNA: TGTGCCAGCAGCCAGTCAGACTTCGCAACTAATGAAAAACTGTTTTTT; CDR3 protein: CASSQSDFATNEKLFF
clone size: -; D gene: TRBD2; J gene: TRBJ2-2; V gene: TRBV6-2/TRBV6-3; CDR3 DNA: TGTGCCAGCAGTTACTCGTTGGAGCGGGGGGGAAAATCGAACACCGGGGAGCTGTTTTTT; CDR3 protein: CASSYSLERGGKSNTGELFF
clone size: -; D gene: TRBD1; J gene: TRBJ2-2; V gene: TRBV5-6; CDR3 DNA: TGTGCCAGCAGAAACGGACAGGGGGGATACACCGGGGAGCTGTTTTTT; CDR3 protein: CASRNGQGGYTGELFF
clone size: -; D gene: -; J gene: TRBJ1-6; V gene: TRBV11-3; CDR3 DNA: TGTGCCAGCAGCTTAGAGGACAGAGTTGGATCACCCCTCCACTTT; CDR3 protein: CASSLEDRVGSPLHF
clone size: -; D gene: TRBD1; J gene: TRBJ2-1; V gene: TRBV20-1; CDR3 DNA: TGCAGTGCTAGTGCCAGGGGGTCTCCCCATGACAATGAGCAGTTCTTC; CDR3 protein: CSASARGSPHDNEQFF
clone size: -; D gene: -; J gene: TRBJ2-3; V gene: TRBV6-1; CDR3 DNA: TGTGCCAGCAGTGACGGGGGCACAGATACGCAGTATTTT; CDR3 protein: CASSDGGTDTQYF
clone size: -; D gene: TRBD2; J gene: TRBJ2-3; V gene: TRBV19; CDR3 DNA: TGTGCCAGTAGTTCCCCGGGACTAGCGGGGGGGCGAGGGACAGATACGCAGTATTTT; CDR3 protein: CASSSPGLAGGRGTDTQYF
clone size: -; D gene: -; J gene: TRBJ2-1; V gene: TRBV14; CDR3 DNA: TGTGCCAGCACGCCCGGTCACAATGAGCAGTTCTTC; CDR3 protein: CASTPGHNEQFF
clone size: -; D gene: -; J gene: TRBJ1-1; V gene: TRBV4-3; CDR3 DNA: TGCGCCAGCAGCCGGATCGATCGGGGGATTGAAGCTTTCTTT; CDR3 protein: CASSRIDRGIEAFF
clone size: -; D gene: TRBD1; J gene: TRBJ2-7; V gene: TRBV28; CDR3 DNA: TGTGCCAGCAGTTCCTCGGACAGGGGGGGATACGAGCAGTACTTC; CDR3 protein: CASSSSDRGGYEQYF
clone size: -; D gene: -; J gene: TRBJ1-6; V gene: TRBV30; CDR3 DNA: TGTGCCTGGAGTCAGGGGCCTTCACCCCTCCACTTT; CDR3 protein: CAWSQGPSPLHF
clone size: few; D gene: -; J gene: TRBJ1-6; V gene: TRBV9; CDR3 DNA: TGTGCCAGCAGCGTACAGGGTGAAGGTTCACCCCTCCACTTT; CDR3 protein: CASSVQGEGSPLHF
clone size: -; D gene: -; J gene: TRBJ1-6; V gene: TRBV11-2; CDR3 DNA: TGTGCCAGCAGCCTTAACAGGAATTCACCCCTCCACTTT; CDR3 protein: CASSLNRNSPLHF
clone size: -; D gene: TRBD1; J gene: TRBJ2-1; V gene: TRBV7-8; CDR3 DNA: TGTGCCAGCAGCTTAATTGGGACAGGGCCTTTGGGCGAGCAGTTCTTC; CDR3 protein: CASSLIGTGPLGEQFF
clone size: -; D gene: -; J gene: TRBJ2-1; V gene: TRBV10-2; CDR3 DNA: TGCGCCAGCAGTCTAGACAGCGCCATCAATGAGCAGTTCTTC; CDR3 protein: CASSLDSAINEQFF
clone size: -; D gene: -; J gene: TRBJ1-1; V gene: TRBV5-1; CDR3 DNA: TGCGCCAGCAGCCTCGGGGACATCGGGATGCCTTTCTTT; CDR3 protein: CASSLGDIGMPFF
clone size: -; D gene: -; J gene: TRBJ1-5; V gene: TRBV5-5; CDR3 DNA: TGTGCCAGCAGCCCAGGGAGGGGAGGAGAGAGCAATCAGCCCCAGCATTTT; CDR3 protein: CASSPGRGGESNQPQHF
clone size: -; D gene: -; J gene: TRBJ2-2; V gene: TRBV5-6; CDR3 DNA: TGTGCCAGCAGCTTCGGGGTAAACACCGGGGAGCTGTTTTTT; CDR3 protein: CASSFGVNTGELFF
clone size: -; D gene: -; J gene: TRBJ2-3; V gene: TRBV5-4; CDR3 DNA: TGTGCCAGCAAATATGGGGCCAGCACAGATACGCAGTATTTT; CDR3 protein: CASKYGASTDTQYF
clone size: few; D gene: TRBD1; J gene: TRBJ1-4; V gene: TRBV5-4; CDR3 DNA: TGTGCCAGCAGTCTCGACAGGGGGATTGAAAAACTGTTTTTT; CDR3 protein: CASSLDRGIEKLFF
clone size: few; D gene: -; J gene: TRBJ1-2; V gene: TRBV29-1; CDR3 DNA: TGCAGCGTCCAGGACAGCGAGAACTATGGCTACACCTTC; CDR3 protein: CSVQDSENYGYTF
clone size: -; D gene: -; J gene: TRBJ1-2; V gene: TRBV3-1/TRBV3-2; CDR3 DNA: TGTGCCAGCAGCCACCGTGCGGGACTAGGCACCTTC; CDR3 protein: CASSHRAGLGTF
clone size: -; D gene: TRBD2; J gene: TRBJ2-1; V gene: TRBV19; CDR3 DNA: TGTGCCAGTAGTATCGGGAGGTACAATGAGCAGTTCTTC; CDR3 protein: CASSIGRYNEQFF
clone size: -; D gene: TRBD2; J gene: TRBJ2-3; V gene: TRBV19; CDR3 DNA: TGTGCCAGTAGTACCCGGGACGTCCCTGAGCGGGGGGAACTCACAGATACGCAGTATTTT; CDR3 protein: CASSTRDVPERGELTDTQYF
clone size: -; D gene: TRBD1; J gene: TRBJ1-2; V gene: TRBV19; CDR3 DNA: TGTGCCAGTAGCCCGACAGGGGGCGCCGGTGGCTACACCTTC; CDR3 protein: CASSPTGGAGGYTF
clone size: -; D gene: TRBD1; J gene: TRBJ1-2; V gene: TRBV6-2/TRBV6-3; CDR3 DNA: TGTGCCAGCAGTTCCCCGACAGGGACCAACTATGGCTACACCTTC; CDR3 protein: CASSSPTGTNYGYTF
clone size: -; D gene: -; J gene: TRBJ2-1; V gene: TRBV18; CDR3 DNA: TGTGCCAGCTCACCTGAGATGAGCGATGAGCAGTTCTTC; CDR3 protein: CASSPEMSDEQFF